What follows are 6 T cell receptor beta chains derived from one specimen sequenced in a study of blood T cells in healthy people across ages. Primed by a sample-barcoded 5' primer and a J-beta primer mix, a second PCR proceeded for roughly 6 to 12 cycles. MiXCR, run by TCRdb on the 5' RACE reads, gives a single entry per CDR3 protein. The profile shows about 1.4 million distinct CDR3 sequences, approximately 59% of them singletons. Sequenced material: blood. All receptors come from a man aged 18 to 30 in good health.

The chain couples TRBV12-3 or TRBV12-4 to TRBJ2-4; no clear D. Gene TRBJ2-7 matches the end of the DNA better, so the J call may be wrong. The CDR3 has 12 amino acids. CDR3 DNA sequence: TGTGCCAGCAGTTTAACGGTCAACGAGCAGTACTTC. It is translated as CASSLTVNEQYF.

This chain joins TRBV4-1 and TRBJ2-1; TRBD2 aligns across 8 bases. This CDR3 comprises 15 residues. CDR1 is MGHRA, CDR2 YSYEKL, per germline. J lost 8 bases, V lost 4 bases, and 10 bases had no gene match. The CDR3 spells CASSPFSGMGDEQFF. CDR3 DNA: TGCGCCAGCAGCCCATTTAGCGGGATGGGCGATGAGCAGTTCTTC.

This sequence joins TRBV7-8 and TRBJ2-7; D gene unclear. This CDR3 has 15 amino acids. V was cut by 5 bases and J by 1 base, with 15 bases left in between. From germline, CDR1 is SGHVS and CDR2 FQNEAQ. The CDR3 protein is CASSLTPGTSYEQYF. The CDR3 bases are TGTGCCAGCAGCCTCACTCCGGGCACATCCTACGAGCAGTACTTC.

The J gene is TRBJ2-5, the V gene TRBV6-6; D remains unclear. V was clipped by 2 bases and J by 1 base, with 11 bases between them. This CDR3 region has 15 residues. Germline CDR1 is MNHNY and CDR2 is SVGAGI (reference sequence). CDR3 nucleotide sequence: TGTGCCAGCAGTTACGTTGGCAGGAGCCAAGAGACCCAGTACTTC. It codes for CASSYVGRSQETQYF.

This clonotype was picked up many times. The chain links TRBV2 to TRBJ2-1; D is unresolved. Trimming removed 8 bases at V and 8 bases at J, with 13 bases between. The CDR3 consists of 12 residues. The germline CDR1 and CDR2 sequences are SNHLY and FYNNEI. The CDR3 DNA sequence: TGTGCCAGCTCACTCAACCACTATGAGCAGTTCTTC. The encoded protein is CASSLNHYEQFF.

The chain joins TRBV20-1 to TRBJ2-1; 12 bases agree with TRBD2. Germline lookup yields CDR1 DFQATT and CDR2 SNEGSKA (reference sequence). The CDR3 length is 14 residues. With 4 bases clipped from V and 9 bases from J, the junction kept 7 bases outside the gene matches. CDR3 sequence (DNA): TGCAGTGCTATCCCTAGCGGGAGGGGGGGTGAGCAGTTCTTC. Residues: CSAIPSGRGGEQFF.